This TCR beta chain emerged from a study of cytomegalovirus exposure and HLA in healthy donors. Study-wide findings and caveats: One later analysis reportedly identified an Asian-associated ancestry cluster that showed fewer N-insertions than the roughly 700-donor mean. In a later analysis, TCR beta V- and J-gene trimming showed a link to a missense DCLRE1C variant.

Primers: 60 Vbeta forward and 13 Jbeta reverse. Sequencing was performed with immunoSEQ multiplex PCR; in TCRdb, only in-frame clones are kept and a portion is missing. The repertoire holds some 170,000 clones, roughly four fifths seen once, with just under 5% in the top ten. This CDR3 contains 14 residues. V lost 6 bases to trimming and J lost 2 bases; unmatched junction nucleotides: 4. The germline CDR1 and CDR2 sequences are SGHRS and YFSETQ. This clone was seen just once. Its matching antigen is unknown. Sequencing was performed on PBMCs. The sequence was collected from a woman under 30 in good health and CMV-seropositive. The chain carries TRBV5-1 and TRBJ2-3, with 9 positions matching TRBD1. The CDR3 is CASTRDRATDTQYF. In DNA, the CDR3 is TGCGCCAGCACCCGGGACAGGGCCACAGATACGCAGTATTTT.